What follows is one T cell receptor beta chain and its context. Seattle participants joined during active infection and were tracked over time. In the study's own analysis: Cell counts per sample came from amplifying reference gene primers. Profiling relied on immunoSEQ multiplex PCR, and the TCRdb table lists in-frame clones only, not all of them. V and J calls and clone size come straight from that table; D and trimming were deduced from the DNA. This sample carries 250,000 to 400,000 clones, approximately 87% of them seen once, and the ten largest clones take less than 3%. These data originate in a study of blood T cell repertoires in COVID-19. As for the study in general: Nucleic acid was either cDNA or gDNA, and it came from T cells, B-cell-depleted T cells, or PBMCs.

The sample consisted of peripheral blood. This sequence was found in a woman aged 25 to 45 with COVID-19, enrolled during active disease.

Written as DNA, the CDR3 is TGTGCCAGCAGCTTACCCCGGACAGGGGGCTATGGCAATCAGCCCCAGCATTTT. Residues: CASSLPRTGGYGNQPQHF. V is TRBV7-4 and J is TRBJ1-5, with 11 bases that match TRBD1. Germline-derived CDR1 and CDR2 are SGHVT and SQSDAQ. CDR3 size: 18 residues. V dropped 2 bases and J dropped 2; count of bases not matched to a gene: 8.